Listed here are 28 T cell receptor beta chains from one sample, sequenced in a study of T cell clonality in common variable immunodeficiency. The repertoire was sequenced with immunoSEQ multiplex PCR; TCRdb's copy has only in-frame clones and lacks some. The repertoire shows roughly 51,000 clones, none seen only once; the top ten take 5.4%. The sequencing input was peripheral blood mononuclear cells. The receptors derive from a person aged 18 to 75 in good health.

This clone was seen many times. The read halts 3 residues ahead of the CDR3 end, with the missing end drawn from the germline J gene. V gene TRBV5-5 combines with J gene TRBJ1-2, with a possible D match to TRBD1 (5 bases). The CDR3 is 13 amino acids. V dropped 0 bases and J dropped 4 bases, with 7 bases sitting between them. CDR1 SGHKS and CDR2 YYEKEE come from the germline V gene (reference sequence). CDR3 sequence: CASSLDGGYGYTF. CDR3 bases read: TGTGCCAGCAGCTTGGACGGGGGCTATGGC.

This clone was counted at least ten times. The read ends 3 residues shy of where the CDR3 ends; the end is completed using the germline J gene. V usage is TRBV19 and J usage is TRBJ1-4; possibly TRBD1 for D (5 bases). CDR3 size: 15 residues. Trimming pared 1 base from V and 6 bases from J, leaving 12 bases between. Germline values: CDR1 LNHDA, CDR2 SQIVND (reference sequence). Incomplete CDR3 DNA: TGTGCCAGTAGTATAGGGTTGGGGCGAGATGAAAAA. Its translation is CASSIGLGRDEK. The whole CDR3 sequence is CASSIGLGRDEKLFF.

This clone has at least ten counts. Read data end 3 residues before the CDR3 end; the end is taken from the germline J gene. V gene TRBV20-1 combines with J gene TRBJ2-7; tentatively, D is TRBD2 (5 bases). The CDR3 is 15 amino acids. V was shortened by 2 bases and J by 5 bases, with 19 bases between the two germline ends. Germline V lookup: CDR1 DFQATT, CDR2 SNEGSKA (reference sequence). CDR3 region: CSARPTEAVGDEQYF. CDR3 bases read: TGCAGTGCTAGACCGACGGAGGCGGTAGGAGACGAG.

This clone was detected many times. Coverage ceases 3 residues before the CDR3 finishes, and the germline J gene fills in the end. The rearrangement joins TRBV7-2 to TRBJ1-2; D remains unclear. Trimming stripped 1 base from V and 7 bases from J, with 7 bases between. CDR3 length equals 12 residues. Germline V CDR1 and CDR2: SGHTA, FQGNSA. CDR3 in amino acids: CASSLDRAGYTF. The sequenced CDR3 bases are TGTGCCAGCAGCTTAGATAGGGCTGGC.

The sample holds many counts of this clone. The sequenced fragment ends 3 residues before the CDR3 boundary, so the rest is inferred from the germline J gene. The chain couples TRBV6-1 to TRBJ2-2; maybe TRBD1 (5 bases). V was cut by 11 bases and J by 1 base, with 23 bases left in between. The CDR3 has 17 residues. The germline CDR1 and CDR2 sequences are MNHNS and SASEGT. CDR3 sequence: CAGIEKGKGLNTGELFF. The covered CDR3 bases are TGTGCCGGCATTGAAAAGGGGAAGGGATTGAACACCGGGGAG.

Only a few counts were recorded for this clone. The CDR3 is cut off 3 residues early in the read; its end comes from the germline J gene. V is TRBV18 and J is TRBJ2-5, with 9 bases that match TRBD2. The V gene end was trimmed by 0 bases and the J gene end by 3 bases; junction bases not matched to a gene: 11. Germline CDR1 KGHSH, CDR2 LQKENI. This CDR3 is 18 amino acids long. The CDR3 here is CASSPPKTSGIRKETQYF. CDR3 DNA (partial): TGTGCCAGCTCACCACCGAAGACTAGCGGAATACGAAAAGAGACC.

The table lists this clone with many counts. The CDR3 goes on 3 residues after the read ends, and that part is filled in from the germline J gene. The chain recombines TRBV19 with TRBJ1-1; D gene uncertain. The CDR3 runs to 13 residues. Trimming pared 0 bases from V and 6 bases from J, leaving 8 bases between. Germline CDR1 is LNHDA and CDR2 is SQIVND (reference sequence). CDR3: CASSIDQGPEAFF. CDR3 DNA, as far as it was read: TGTGCCAGTAGTATAGATCAAGGGCCTGAA.

In this sample, this clone turned up a few times. The CDR3 is cut off 3 residues early in the read; its end comes from the germline J gene. This chain joins TRBV5-1 and TRBJ2-7, with D hard to call. V was clipped by 0 bases and J by 4 bases, with 8 bases between them. The CDR3 has 13 amino acids. Germline lookup yields CDR1 SGHRS and CDR2 YFSETQ. The covered CDR3 bases are TGCGCCAGCAGCTTGGCGACTGAGTACGAG. It yields the protein CASSLATEYE. The whole CDR3 protein reads CASSLATEYEQYF.

This clone has ten or more counts. Sequencing ends 3 residues short of the CDR3 end; the germline J gene provides the rest. The V call is TRBV19, the J call TRBJ1-5; 7 bases line up with TRBD1. Germline CDR1 and CDR2: LNHDA and SQIVND (reference sequence). The V gene end was trimmed by 7 bases and the J gene end by 6 bases; junction bases not matched to a gene: 9. The CDR3 runs 14 residues. The sequenced CDR3 bases are TGTGCCAGTAAGGAGGGGGCGCTCGGTCAGCCC. Amino acid sequence: CASKEGALGQP. The full CDR3 sequence reads CASKEGALGQPQHF. Together with reference TRBV19 and TRBJ1-5, the CDR3 gives the full variable domain: DGGITQSPKYLFRKEGQNVTLSCEQNLNHDAMYWYRQDPGQGLRLIYYSQIVNDFQKGDIAEGYSVSREKKESFPLTVTSAQKNPTAFYLCASKEGALGQPQHFGDGTRLSIL.

This clone has at least ten counts. The read gets to within 3 residues of the CDR3 end, and the germline J gene fills in the rest. The rearrangement uses TRBV18 and TRBJ2-7; 9 bases match TRBD1. CDR1 KGHSH and CDR2 LQKENI come from the germline V gene. The V and J ends lost 3 bases and 3 bases, in that order; junction bases with no gene match: 6. The CDR3 has 15 amino acids. The CDR3 region is CASSPRKGQGYEQYF. The part of the CDR3 DNA that was read is TGTGCCAGCTCACCTCGGAAGGGACAGGGCTACGAG. Full variable domain (outside the CDR3, taken from reference TRBV18 and TRBJ2-7): NAGVMQNPRHLVRRRGQEARLRCSPMKGHSHVYWYRQLPEEGLKFMVYLQKENIIDESGMPKERFSAEFPKEGPSILRIQQVVRGDSAAYFCASSPRKGQGYEQYFGPGTRLTVT.

This clone was observed many times. The CDR3 end falls 3 residues outside the read, so it is completed with the germline J gene. The chain uses TRBV20-1 and TRBJ1-5; D unresolved. Per the germline V gene, CDR1 is DFQATT and CDR2 is SNEGSKA (reference sequence). The CDR3 covers 12 residues. V was trimmed by 3 bases and J by 7 bases, leaving 10 bases between them. CDR3 residues: CSARGKGQPQHF. The covered CDR3 bases are TGCAGTGCTAGGGGCAAAGGGCAGCCC.

This clone was seen at least ten times. Sequencing ends 3 residues short of the CDR3 end; the germline J gene provides the rest. The chain is built from TRBV5-1 and TRBJ2-1; 13 nucleotides agree with TRBD2. The CDR3 length is 15 residues. The V gene end was trimmed by 4 bases and the J gene end by 4 bases; junction bases not matched to a gene: 2. Germline loops: CDR1 SGHRS, CDR2 YFSETQ. CDR3: CASSPGLAGYNEQFF. CDR3 DNA (partial): TGCGCCAGCAGCCCGGGACTAGCGGGATACAATGAG.

This clone was detected many times. Coverage ceases 3 residues before the CDR3 finishes, and the germline J gene fills in the end. This chain links TRBV2 with TRBJ2-1, with 10 bases identical to TRBD2. CDR1 is SNHLY, CDR2 FYNNEI, per germline. This CDR3 comprises 17 residues. Trimming at V came to 2 bases and at J to 5 bases, leaving 9 bases not matched to a gene. The part of the CDR3 DNA that was read is TGTGCCAGCAGTGAAAGGTCTAGCGGGAGCGGCCACAATGAG. This translates into CASSERSSGSGHNE. From start to end, the CDR3 is CASSERSSGSGHNEQFF.

There are many counts of this clone. Read sequence stops 3 residues before the CDR3 end, and the germline J gene provides the missing end. The chain uses TRBV5-1 and TRBJ1-4; D gene uncertain. Trimming shortened V by 2 bases and J by 3 bases, and 11 bases separated the two germline ends. Germline V gene sequence: CDR1 SGHRS, CDR2 YFSETQ. The CDR3 is 15 residues long. The CDR3 sequence: CASSLGIAANEKLFF. The covered CDR3 bases are TGCGCCAGCAGCTTAGGTATCGCGGCTAATGAAAAA.

This clone has at least ten counts. Read coverage stops 3 residues before the CDR3 terminus; the germline J gene supplies the remainder. The chain combines TRBV7-3 with TRBJ2-3; D gene ambiguous. CDR1 is SGHTA, CDR2 FQGTGA, per germline. The CDR3 runs to 17 residues. Trimming removed 2 bases at V and 2 bases at J, with 17 bases between. CDR3 loop: CASSLRPKSDDTDTQYF. CDR3 DNA, as far as it was read: TGTGCCAGCAGCTTACGACCTAAGAGCGATGACACAGATACG.

This clone showed up many times. The read ends 3 residues early relative to the CDR3; the germline J gene fills the gap. The genes are TRBV19 and TRBJ2-1; a possible D gene is TRBD2 (7 bases). Trimming shortened V by 7 bases and J by 7 bases, and 20 bases separated the two germline ends. CDR3 length equals 15 residues. Germline CDR1 LNHDA, CDR2 SQIVND (reference sequence). Incomplete CDR3 DNA: TGTGCCAGTACCGATGGGGGGGGCGAGAAGAATGAG. It is translated as CASTDGGGEKNE. The full CDR3 protein is CASTDGGGEKNEQFF.

In this sample, this clone turned up many times. The CDR3 is cut off 3 residues early in the read; its end comes from the germline J gene. The chain joins TRBV5-1 to TRBJ2-3; 7 nucleotides agree with TRBD2. Trimming removed 4 bases from V and 3 bases from J; junction bases left unmatched: 11. CDR1 is SGHRS, CDR2 YFSETQ, per germline. The CDR3 spans 16 residues. The part of the CDR3 DNA that was read is TGCGCCAGCAGCAATGAGCGGACTAGTGGGACAGATACG. This codes for CASSNERTSGTDT. The whole CDR3 protein reads CASSNERTSGTDTQYF.

This clone was seen ten or more times. The CDR3 extends 3 residues past the end of the read, so its final part is completed from the germline J gene. The V gene is TRBV20-1, the J gene TRBJ1-5, with D possibly matching TRBD1 (5 bases). Germline V CDR1 and CDR2: DFQATT, SNEGSKA (reference sequence). Trimming shortened V by 2 bases and J by 2 bases, and 16 bases separated the two germline ends. The CDR3 sequence is 16 residues long. The CDR3 DNA, read in part, is TGCAGTGCTAGAAGATGGGTCAGGGCTGGCAATCAGCCC. It encodes CSARRWVRAGNQP. The full CDR3 reads CSARRWVRAGNQPQHF.

This clone has at least ten counts. The CDR3 end falls 3 residues outside the read, so it is completed with the germline J gene. The rearrangement uses TRBV19 and TRBJ2-7, with D maybe TRBD2 (5 bases). Trimming removed 7 bases at V and 2 bases at J, with 12 bases between. The length of the CDR3 is 13 residues. Germline loops: CDR1 LNHDA, CDR2 SQIVND (reference sequence). The CDR3 loop is CASKSGWTYEQYF. CDR3 bases read: TGTGCCAGTAAATCGGGGTGGACCTACGAG.

A few counts support this clone. The CDR3 is cut off 3 residues early in the read; its end comes from the germline J gene. This chain uses TRBV7-2 with TRBJ2-2; the D gene is possibly TRBD1 (6 bases). V was cut by 4 bases and J by 1 base, with 10 bases left in between. This CDR3 has 15 amino acids. Germline V lookup: CDR1 SGHTA, CDR2 FQGNSA. CDR3 DNA (partial): TGTGCCAGCAGCTCAACAGGGTTGAACACCGGGGAG. Translating it yields CASSSTGLNTGE. Given in full, the CDR3 is CASSSTGLNTGELFF.

This clone was counted ten times or more. The read gets to within 3 residues of the CDR3 end, and the germline J gene fills in the rest. The genes are TRBV5-1 and TRBJ2-3; 8 bases fit TRBD2. Germline assignment: CDR1 SGHRS and CDR2 YFSETQ. The CDR3 runs to 14 residues. The CDR3 sequence: CASSPFLREVAQYF. Partial CDR3 DNA: TGCGCCAGCAGCCCATTTTTGCGGGAGGTCGCG.

This clone has a count of ten or more. The CDR3 end lies 3 residues beyond the end of the read and is filled in from the germline J gene. The chain couples TRBV18 to TRBJ2-2, with 8 nucleotides matching TRBD2. This CDR3 is 18 amino acids long. V was clipped by 0 bases and J by 2 bases; unmatched bases: 8. Germline-derived CDR1 and CDR2 are KGHSH and LQKENI. The CDR3 is CASSPPRGAGRNTGELFF. The sequenced CDR3 bases are TGTGCCAGCTCACCACCGCGGGGGGCAGGGCGAAACACCGGGGAG.

This clone was detected a few times. Read data end 3 residues before the CDR3 end; the end is taken from the germline J gene. This chain uses TRBV2 with TRBJ2-2, with 7 bases fitting TRBD1. The CDR3 consists of 13 residues. The V segment lost 6 bases and the J segment 8 bases; nucleotides outside the gene matches: 6. Germline values: CDR1 SNHLY, CDR2 FYNNEI. CDR3 bases read: TGTGCCAGCAGAATCGAGGGGGCTGGGGAG. Amino acid sequence: CASRIEGAGE. The full CDR3 reads CASRIEGAGELFF.

In its sample, this clone was seen many times. Coverage ceases 3 residues before the CDR3 finishes, and the germline J gene fills in the end. The rearrangement links TRBV19 to TRBJ1-4, with unresolved D. Germline V CDR1 and CDR2: LNHDA, SQIVND (reference sequence). V lost 4 bases, J lost 3 bases, and 24 bases lay in between. The CDR3 contains 19 residues. The CDR3 here is CASSTPGGMMRPPNEKLFF. Incomplete CDR3 DNA: TGTGCCAGTAGTACCCCCGGCGGCATGATGAGGCCCCCTAATGAAAAA. The full variable domain, completed using reference TRBV19 and TRBJ1-4, is DGGITQSPKYLFRKEGQNVTLSCEQNLNHDAMYWYRQDPGQGLRLIYYSQIVNDFQKGDIAEGYSVSREKKESFPLTVTSAQKNPTAFYLCASSTPGGMMRPPNEKLFFGSGTQLSVL.

This clone was detected many times. The missing CDR3 end, 3 residues past where the read stops, is filled in from the germline J gene. The V call is TRBV30, the J call TRBJ2-5; 13 bases map to TRBD2. The V gene's germline CDR1 is GTSNPN and CDR2 SVGIG (reference sequence). V dropped 0 bases and J dropped 2; count of bases not matched to a gene: 0. The CDR3 spans 15 residues. The sequenced part of the CDR3 DNA is TGTGCCTGGAGTGTACTAGCGGGAGGGCAAGAGACC. Translation gives CAWSVLAGGQET. The whole CDR3 protein reads CAWSVLAGGQETQYF.

This clone was counted many times. Read coverage stops 3 residues before the CDR3 terminus; the germline J gene supplies the remainder. The V call is TRBV7-2, the J call TRBJ1-6; no clear D gene. Trimming cost V 5 bases and J 6 bases, with 8 bases left between them. The germline V gene encodes CDR1 SGHTA and CDR2 FQGNSA. This CDR3 is built from 13 residues. This CDR3 is CASSTVRNSPLHF. CDR3 DNA, as far as it was read: TGTGCCAGCAGCACCGTGCGTAATTCACCC.

The sample holds many counts of this clone. The sequence runs out 3 residues before the end of the CDR3; the remainder is reconstructed from the germline J gene. The genes are TRBV28 and TRBJ1-2, with TRBD1 matching 9 bases. This CDR3 has 14 residues. In germline, CDR1 is MDHEN, CDR2 SYDVKM. The CDR3 sequence is CASSSAGQGWGYTF. The sequenced CDR3 bases are TGTGCCAGCAGTTCAGCGGGACAGGGCTGGGGC.

This clone has a count of ten or more. The sequence runs out 3 residues before the end of the CDR3; the remainder is reconstructed from the germline J gene. This chain joins TRBV12-3 or TRBV12-4 and TRBJ1-2, with D tentatively TRBD1 (6 bases). This CDR3 comprises 14 residues. V was cut by 6 bases and J by 4 bases, with 15 bases left in between. The sequenced part of the CDR3 DNA is TGTGCCAGCAGCTCGTTGGGGGCCTTCTATGGC. It codes for CASSSLGAFYG. The full CDR3 protein is CASSSLGAFYGYTF.